Detailed here is one T cell receptor beta chain. Its antigen is unknown. No base qualities exist here, and no much larger clone lies one base off it. After removal of 5 bases from V and 5 bases from J, the junction retains 11 bases not matched to a gene. Reading the germline V gene gives CDR1 SQVTM and CDR2 ANQGSEA. Measured from the cysteine to the phenylalanine, the CDR3 is 14 residues long. Just CDR3 DNA is preserved here, 42 bases in frame from base 1. TCRbeta CDR3 regions were amplified from genomic DNA by means of the immunoSEQ Assay, a bias-controlled multiplex PCR. The original methods were these. The number of nucleated cells in each sample was estimated from the amplification of reference gene primers within the assay. To quantify the absolute abundance of each unique TCRbeta CDR3 rearrangement, sequence reads were collapsed and filtered. For each sample, productive Simpson clonality was calculated as the square root of Simpson's diversity index across productive rearrangements. TCRdb took this table from immuneACCESS and kept in-frame rearrangements with V and J called. Such tables lack part of the clones; where checked against another copy, unresolved V genes explain under half of the gap, and the rest is unexplained. V, J and clone size are taken as reported in that table, and D and trimming were inferred from the DNA itself. This sample lists about 53,000 clones; about nine tenths were detected once. The top ten hold about 2.7% of the sample.

Collaborating institutions collected whole blood in K2EDTA tubes following their own protocols. For TCRbeta analysis, collaborators shipped samples as frozen whole blood, isolated PBMCs, or DNA extracted from either of those sample types. This sample is drawn from a study of blood T cell repertoires in COVID-19 (dated by TCRdb to the early 2020s). Background for the entire study: Samples from collaborators originated in the United States, Italy and Spain and spanned both the acute and convalescent phases of COVID-19. The material from the prospective study consisted of cDNA or gDNA derived from T cells, B-cell-depleted T cells, or PBMCs. Deeply sampled blood TCRbeta repertoires from subjects exposed to, actively infected with, or recovered from COVID-19 were included in the dataset. The repertoires were released in a freely available public database intended as a resource for research on the immune response to SARS-CoV-2. The samples were drawn from two sources: the first 160 participants of the ongoing ImmuneRACE study, and approximately 1,300 subjects contributed by 6 global collaborators. The sample metadata nearly always contained a de-identified subject ID, COVID-19 status, age in years and sex. HLA class I and class II types, where available, came from metadata supplied by the sample provider rather than from assay-based typing. Broader findings and caveats from the paper: How much clinical and demographic metadata was included differed by source and by participant, and the metadata was provided uncurated.

Recombination linked TRBV29-1 to TRBJ1-1; 7 bases in the junction line up with TRBD1. This sequence originates from a man older than 75 with acute or convalescent COVID-19. The sequenced sample was peripheral blood. The DNA sequence follows: TGCAGCGTTAGTCTGACAGGGTATGGAACTGAAGCTTTCTTT. Its protein is CSVSLTGYGTEAFF.